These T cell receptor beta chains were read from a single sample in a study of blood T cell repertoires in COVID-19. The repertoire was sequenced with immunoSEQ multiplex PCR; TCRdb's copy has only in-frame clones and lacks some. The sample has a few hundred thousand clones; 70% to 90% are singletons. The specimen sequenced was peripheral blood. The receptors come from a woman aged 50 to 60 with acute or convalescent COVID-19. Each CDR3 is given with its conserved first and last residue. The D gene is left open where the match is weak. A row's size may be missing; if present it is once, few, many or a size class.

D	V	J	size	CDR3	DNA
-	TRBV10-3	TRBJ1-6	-	CAISGIIQGAGNSPLHF	TGTGCCATCAGTGGAATAATACAGGGCGCAGGGAATTCACCCCTCCACTTT
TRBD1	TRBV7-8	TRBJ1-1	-	CASSADRVRDTEAFF	TGTGCCAGCAGCGCCGACAGGGTCAGGGACACTGAAGCTTTCTTT
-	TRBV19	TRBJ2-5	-	CASSGQSWETQYF	TGTGCCAGTAGTGGACAGAGCTGGGAGACCCAGTACTTC
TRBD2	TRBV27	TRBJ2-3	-	CASSPQAGSGGGYRTDTQYF	TGTGCCAGCAGTCCCCAAGCTGGTAGCGGGGGGGGTTATCGCACAGATACGCAGTATTTT
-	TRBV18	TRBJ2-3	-	CASSPPNREDADTQYF	TGTGCCAGCTCACCACCGAACAGGGAAGACGCAGATACGCAGTATTTT
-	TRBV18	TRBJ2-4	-	CASSPGDGKNIQYF	TGTGCCAGCTCACCCGGGGATGGCAAAAACATTCAGTACTTC
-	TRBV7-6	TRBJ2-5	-	CASSLAFGLQETQYF	TGTGCCAGCAGCTTAGCCTTCGGTCTTCAAGAGACCCAGTACTTC
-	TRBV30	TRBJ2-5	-	CAWSRQGETQYF	TGTGCCTGGAGTCGGCAGGGGGAGACCCAGTACTTC
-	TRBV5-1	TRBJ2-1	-	CASSPEPEPGENEQFF	TGCGCCAGCAGCCCTGAACCGGAACCAGGGGAAAATGAGCAGTTCTTC
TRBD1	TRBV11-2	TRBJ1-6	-	CASSPRQGGSSYNSPLHF	TGTGCCAGCAGCCCACGACAGGGGGGAAGCTCCTATAATTCACCCCTCCACTTT
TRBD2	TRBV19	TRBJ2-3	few	CASSIDSPGLAVSSTDTQYF	TGTGCCAGTAGTATAGACTCCCCGGGACTAGCGGTATCTAGCACAGATACGCAGTATTTT
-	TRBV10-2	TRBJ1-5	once	CASSDRVDQPQHF	TGCGCCAGCAGTGACAGGGTGGATCAGCCCCAGCATTTT
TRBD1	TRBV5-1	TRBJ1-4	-	CASQGQGDEKLFF	TGCGCCAGCCAGGGACAGGGTGATGAAAAACTGTTTTTT